Detailed here is one T cell receptor beta chain. Using the 5' RACE reads, TCRdb records one entry per CDR3 protein without DNA. The sample totals approximately 400,000 distinct CDR3 sequences. This record belongs to a study of monozygotic twins with inflammatory bowel disease. Looked up from germline, CDR1 is MNHEY and CDR2 is SMNVEV (reference sequence). This CDR3 region has 15 residues. J is TRBJ2-2 and V is TRBV27. The sequence was collected from a human donor with ulcerative colitis or Crohn's disease, or a healthy co-twin of an affected twin (not recorded which). Source material: blood. CDR3 region: CASKSGNTNTGELFF.